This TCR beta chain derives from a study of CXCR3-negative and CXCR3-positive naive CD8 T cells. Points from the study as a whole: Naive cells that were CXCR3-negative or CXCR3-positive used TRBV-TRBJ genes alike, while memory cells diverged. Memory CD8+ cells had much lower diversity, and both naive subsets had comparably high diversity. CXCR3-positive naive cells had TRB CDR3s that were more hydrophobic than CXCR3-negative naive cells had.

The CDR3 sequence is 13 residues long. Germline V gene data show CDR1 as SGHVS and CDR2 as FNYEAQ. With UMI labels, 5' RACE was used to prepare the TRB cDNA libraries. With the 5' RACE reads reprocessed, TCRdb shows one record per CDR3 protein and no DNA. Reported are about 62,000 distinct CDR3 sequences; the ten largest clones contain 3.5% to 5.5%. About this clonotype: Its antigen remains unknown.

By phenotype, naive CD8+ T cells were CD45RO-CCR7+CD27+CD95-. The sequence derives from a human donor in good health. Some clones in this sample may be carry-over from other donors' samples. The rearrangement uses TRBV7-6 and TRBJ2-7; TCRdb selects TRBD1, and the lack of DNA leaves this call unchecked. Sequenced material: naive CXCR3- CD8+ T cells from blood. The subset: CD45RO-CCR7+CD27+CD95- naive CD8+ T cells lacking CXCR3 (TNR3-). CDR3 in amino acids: CASSPGDSYEQYF.